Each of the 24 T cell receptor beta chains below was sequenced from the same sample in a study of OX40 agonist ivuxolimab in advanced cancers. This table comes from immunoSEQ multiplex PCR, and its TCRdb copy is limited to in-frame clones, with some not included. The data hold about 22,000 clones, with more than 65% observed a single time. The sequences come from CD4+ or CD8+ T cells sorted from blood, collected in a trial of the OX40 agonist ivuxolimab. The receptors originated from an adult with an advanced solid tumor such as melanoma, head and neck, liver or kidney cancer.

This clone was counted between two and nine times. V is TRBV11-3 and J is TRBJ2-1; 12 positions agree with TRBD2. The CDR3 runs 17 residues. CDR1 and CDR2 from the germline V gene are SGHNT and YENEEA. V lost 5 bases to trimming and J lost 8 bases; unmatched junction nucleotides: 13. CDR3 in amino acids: CASSAPFLAGGPYEQFF. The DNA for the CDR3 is TGTGCCAGCAGCGCACCATTCCTAGCGGGGGGGCCCTATGAGCAGTTCTTC.

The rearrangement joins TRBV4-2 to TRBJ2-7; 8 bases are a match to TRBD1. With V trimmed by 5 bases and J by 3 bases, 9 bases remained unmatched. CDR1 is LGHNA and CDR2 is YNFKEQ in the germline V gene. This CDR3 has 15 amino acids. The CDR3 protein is CASSAGTGGGYEQYF. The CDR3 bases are TGTGCCAGCAGCGCCGGGACAGGAGGGGGCTACGAGCAGTACTTC.

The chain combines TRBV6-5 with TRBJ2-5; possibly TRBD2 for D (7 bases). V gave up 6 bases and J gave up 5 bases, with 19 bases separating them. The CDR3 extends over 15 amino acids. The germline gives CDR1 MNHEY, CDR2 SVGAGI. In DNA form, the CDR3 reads TGTGCCAGCAGCCCCCCCGCGGGGGCGGGGGAGACCCAGTACTTC. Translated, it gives CASSPPAGAGETQYF.

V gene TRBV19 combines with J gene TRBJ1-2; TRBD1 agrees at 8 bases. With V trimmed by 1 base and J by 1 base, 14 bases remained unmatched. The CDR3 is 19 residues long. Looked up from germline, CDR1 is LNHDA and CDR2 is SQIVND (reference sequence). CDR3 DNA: TGTGCCAGTAGTATAGGCGTGGCAGGGGGCCTAAGGGATAACTATGGCTACACCTTC. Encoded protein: CASSIGVAGGLRDNYGYTF.

The CDR3 sequence: CASTGTSDYGYTF. For the CDR3, the DNA is TGTGCCAGCACCGGGACCAGCGACTATGGCTACACCTTC. The rearrangement links TRBV6-1 to TRBJ1-2; the D gene is possibly TRBD1 (5 bases). This CDR3 has 13 amino acids. Trimming left V 7 bases short and J 3 bases short, with 12 bases between. From germline, CDR1 is MNHNS and CDR2 SASEGT.

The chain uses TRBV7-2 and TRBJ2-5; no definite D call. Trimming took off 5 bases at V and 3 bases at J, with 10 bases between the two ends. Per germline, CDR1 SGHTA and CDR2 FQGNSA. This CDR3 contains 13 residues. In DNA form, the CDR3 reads TGTGCCAGCAGCCCGCCCTTGGAAGAGACCCAGTACTTC. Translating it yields CASSPPLEETQYF.

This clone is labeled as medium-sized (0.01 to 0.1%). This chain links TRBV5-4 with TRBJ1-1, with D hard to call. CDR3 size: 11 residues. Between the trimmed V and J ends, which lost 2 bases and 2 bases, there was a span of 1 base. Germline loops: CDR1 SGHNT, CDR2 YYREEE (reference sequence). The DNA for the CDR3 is TGTGCCAGCAGCTTTAACACTGAAGCTTTCTTT. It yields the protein CASSFNTEAFF.

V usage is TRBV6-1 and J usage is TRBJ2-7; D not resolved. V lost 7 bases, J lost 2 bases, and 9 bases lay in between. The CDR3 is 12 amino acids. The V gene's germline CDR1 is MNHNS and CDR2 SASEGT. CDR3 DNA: TGTGCCAGCATGAGCGCCACCTACGAGCAGTACTTC. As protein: CASMSATYEQYF.

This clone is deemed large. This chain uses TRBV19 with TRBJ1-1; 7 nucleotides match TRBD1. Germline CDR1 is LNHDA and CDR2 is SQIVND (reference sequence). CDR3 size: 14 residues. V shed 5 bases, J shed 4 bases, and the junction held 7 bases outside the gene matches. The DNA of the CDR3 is TGTGCCAGTAGTCTAAGGGGGCTGGGCACTGAAGCTTTCTTT. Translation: CASSLRGLGTEAFF.

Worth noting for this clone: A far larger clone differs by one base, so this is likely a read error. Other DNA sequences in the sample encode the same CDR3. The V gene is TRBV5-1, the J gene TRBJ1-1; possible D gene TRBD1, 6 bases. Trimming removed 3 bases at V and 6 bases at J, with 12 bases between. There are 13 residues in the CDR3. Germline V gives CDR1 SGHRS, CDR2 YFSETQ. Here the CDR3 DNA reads TGCGCCAGCAGCTACGGGGGGCAGGCTGAAGCTTTCTTT. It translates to CASSYGGQAEAFF. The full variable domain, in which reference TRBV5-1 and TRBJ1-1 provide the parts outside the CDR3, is KAGVTQTPRYLIKTRGQQVTLSCSPISGHRSVSWYQQTPGQGLQFLFEYFSETQRNKGNFPGRFSGRQFSNSRSEMNVSTLELGDSALYLCASSYGGQAEAFFGQGTRLTVV.

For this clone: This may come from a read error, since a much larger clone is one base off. As DNA, the CDR3 is TGTGCCAGCAGCGATGGCGGGGGGGCTGGAAATGAGCAGTTCTTC. This sequence encodes CASSDGGGAGNEQFF. V usage is TRBV9 and J usage is TRBJ2-1, with 9 bases matching TRBD2. V dropped 3 bases and J dropped 7; count of bases not matched to a gene: 8. CDR3 length equals 15 residues. CDR1 is SGDLS and CDR2 is YYNGEE in the germline V gene.

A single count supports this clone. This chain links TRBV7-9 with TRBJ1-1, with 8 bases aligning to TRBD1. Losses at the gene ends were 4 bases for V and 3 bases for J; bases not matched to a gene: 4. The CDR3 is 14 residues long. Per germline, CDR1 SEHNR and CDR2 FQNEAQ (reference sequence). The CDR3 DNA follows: TGTGCCAGCAGCTCGGACAGGGCTGACACTGAAGCTTTCTTT. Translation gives CASSSDRADTEAFF.

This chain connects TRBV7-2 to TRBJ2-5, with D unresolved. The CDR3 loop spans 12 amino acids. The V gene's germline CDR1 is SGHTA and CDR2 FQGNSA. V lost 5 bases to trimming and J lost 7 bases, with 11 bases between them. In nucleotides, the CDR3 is TGTGCCAGCAGCAAACCATCCGGGACCCAGTACTTC. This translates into CASSKPSGTQYF. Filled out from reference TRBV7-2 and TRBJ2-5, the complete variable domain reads GAGVSQSPSNKVTEKGKDVELRCDPISGHTALYWYRQSLGQGLEFLIYFQGNSAPDKSGLPSDRFSAERTGGSVSTLTIQRTQQEDSAVYLCASSKPSGTQYFGPGTRLLVL.

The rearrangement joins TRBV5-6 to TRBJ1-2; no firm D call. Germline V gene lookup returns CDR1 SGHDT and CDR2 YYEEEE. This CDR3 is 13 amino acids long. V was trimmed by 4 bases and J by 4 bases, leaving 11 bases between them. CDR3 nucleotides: TGTGCCAGCAGCCCTTGGAGGATCTATGGCTACACCTTC. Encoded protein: CASSPWRIYGYTF.

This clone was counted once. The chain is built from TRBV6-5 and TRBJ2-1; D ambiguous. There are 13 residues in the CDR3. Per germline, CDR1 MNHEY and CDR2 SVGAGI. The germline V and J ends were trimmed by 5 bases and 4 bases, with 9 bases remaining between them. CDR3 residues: CASSIDTYNEQFF. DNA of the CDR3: TGTGCCAGCAGTATTGACACGTACAATGAGCAGTTCTTC.

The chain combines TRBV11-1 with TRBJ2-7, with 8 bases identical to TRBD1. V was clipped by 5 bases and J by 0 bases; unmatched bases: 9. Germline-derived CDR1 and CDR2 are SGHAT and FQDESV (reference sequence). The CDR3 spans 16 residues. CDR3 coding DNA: TGTGCCAGCAGCCCTTCCAGGGGGCGGAGCTCCTACGAGCAGTACTTC. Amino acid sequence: CASSPSRGRSSYEQYF. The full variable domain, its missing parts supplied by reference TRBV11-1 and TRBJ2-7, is EAEVAQSPRYKITEKSQAVAFWCDPISGHATLYWYRQILGQGPELLVQFQDESVVDDSQLPKDRFSAERLKGVDSTLKIQPAELGDSAMYLCASSPSRGRSSYEQYFGPGTRLTVT.

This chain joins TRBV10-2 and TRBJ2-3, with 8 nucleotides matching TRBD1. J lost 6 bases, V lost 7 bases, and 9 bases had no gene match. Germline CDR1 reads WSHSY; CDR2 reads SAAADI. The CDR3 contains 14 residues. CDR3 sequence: CASTWTGRSDTQYF. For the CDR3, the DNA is TGCGCCAGCACTTGGACAGGGAGGAGTGATACGCAGTATTTT.

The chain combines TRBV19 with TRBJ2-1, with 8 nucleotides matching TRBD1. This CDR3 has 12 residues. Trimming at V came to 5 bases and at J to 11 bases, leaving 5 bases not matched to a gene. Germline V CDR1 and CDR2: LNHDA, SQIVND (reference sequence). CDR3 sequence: CASSASGGKQFF. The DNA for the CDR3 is TGTGCCAGTAGTGCTTCAGGGGGCAAGCAGTTCTTC.

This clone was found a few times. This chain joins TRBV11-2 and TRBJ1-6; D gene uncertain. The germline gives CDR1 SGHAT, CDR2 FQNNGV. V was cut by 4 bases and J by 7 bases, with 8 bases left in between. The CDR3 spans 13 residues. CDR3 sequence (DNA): TGTGCCAGCAGCTCAGAGGCGAATTCACCCCTCCACTTT. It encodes CASSSEANSPLHF.

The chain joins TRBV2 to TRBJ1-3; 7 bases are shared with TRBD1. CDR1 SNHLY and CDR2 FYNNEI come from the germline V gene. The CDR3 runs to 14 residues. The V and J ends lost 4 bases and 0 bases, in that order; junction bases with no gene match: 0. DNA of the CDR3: TGTGCCAGCAGTGGGGACAGCTCTGGAAACACCATATATTTT. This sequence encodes CASSGDSSGNTIYF.

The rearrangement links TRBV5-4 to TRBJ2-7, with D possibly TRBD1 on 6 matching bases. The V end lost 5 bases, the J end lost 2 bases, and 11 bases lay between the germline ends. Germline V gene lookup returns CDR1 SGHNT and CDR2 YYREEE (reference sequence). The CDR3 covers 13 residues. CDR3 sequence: CASRGAGAYEQYF. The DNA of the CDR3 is TGTGCCAGCAGGGGGGCAGGGGCCTACGAGCAGTACTTC.

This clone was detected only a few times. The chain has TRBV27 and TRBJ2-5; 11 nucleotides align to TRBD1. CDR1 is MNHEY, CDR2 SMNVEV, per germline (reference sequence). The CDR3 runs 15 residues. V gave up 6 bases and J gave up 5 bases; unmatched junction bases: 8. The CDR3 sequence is CASSRWTGGEETQYF. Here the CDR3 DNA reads TGTGCCAGCAGCCGATGGACAGGGGGCGAGGAGACCCAGTACTTC.

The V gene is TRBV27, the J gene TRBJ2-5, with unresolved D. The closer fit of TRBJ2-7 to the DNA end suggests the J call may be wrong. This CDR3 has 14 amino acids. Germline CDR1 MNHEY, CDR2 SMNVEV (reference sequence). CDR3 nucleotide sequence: TGTGCCAGCAGTCCAAGACCCCTCTCCTACGAGCAGTACTTC. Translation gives CASSPRPLSYEQYF.

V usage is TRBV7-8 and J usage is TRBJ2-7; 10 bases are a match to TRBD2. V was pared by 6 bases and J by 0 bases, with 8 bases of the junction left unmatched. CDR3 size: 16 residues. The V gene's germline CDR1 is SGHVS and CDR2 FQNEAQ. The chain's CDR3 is CASRPTSGATSYEQYF. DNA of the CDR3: TGTGCCAGCAGACCTACTAGCGGGGCAACCTCCTACGAGCAGTACTTC.